Below, 4 T cell receptor beta chains from the same sample are listed, as sequenced in a study of blood T cell repertoires in COVID-19. Repertoires were generated with immunoSEQ multiplex PCR, while TCRdb's copy carries only in-frame clones and drops some. Here the sample spans 130,000 to 150,000 clones, over 75% being singletons. Material: peripheral blood. The receptors were sampled from an older woman with COVID-19, enrolled during active disease.

This clone was found once. The chain links TRBV5-1 to TRBJ2-3, with 13 positions matching TRBD2. Germline-derived CDR1 and CDR2 are SGHRS and YFSETQ. Trimming cost V 1 base and J 4 bases; bases outside gene matches: 6. The CDR3 sequence is 17 residues long. The CDR3 DNA reads TGCGCCAGCAGCTTGTTTGGGACTAGCGGGGAAGCAGATACGCAGTATTTT. Translating gives CASSLFGTSGEADTQYF.

The J gene is TRBJ1-1, the V gene TRBV15; TRBD1 aligns across 9 bases. CDR3 length equals 16 residues. V lost 5 bases to trimming and J lost 4 bases; unmatched junction nucleotides: 11. Germline lookup yields CDR1 LNHNV and CDR2 YYDKDF (reference sequence). CDR3 nucleotide sequence: TGTGCCACCAGCGACGGACAGGGGCGACTTTCCACTGAAGCTTTCTTT. Amino acids: CATSDGQGRLSTEAFF. The entire variable domain, with the rest obtained from reference TRBV15 and TRBJ1-1, is as follows: DAMVIQNPRYQVTQFGKPVTLSCSQTLNHNVMYWYQQKSSQAPKLLFHYYDKDFNNEADTPDNFQSRRPNTSFCFLDIRSPGLGDTAMYLCATSDGQGRLSTEAFFGQGTRLTVV.

V is TRBV3-1 (or the pseudogene TRBV3-2) and J is TRBJ2-3; D gene ambiguous. Trimming stripped 0 bases from V and 2 bases from J, with 6 bases between. Germline V lookup: CDR1 LGHDT, CDR2 YNNKEL (reference sequence). CDR3 length: 14 amino acids. CDR3 coding DNA: TGTGCCAGCAGCCAAGATCGAGACACAGATACGCAGTATTTT. Encoded protein: CASSQDRDTDTQYF.

The chain carries TRBV27 and TRBJ1-1; perhaps TRBD1 as D (6 bases). This CDR3 has 16 amino acids. V gave up 2 bases and J gave up 1 base, with 14 bases separating them. CDR1 is MNHEY, CDR2 SMNVEV, per germline (reference sequence). The CDR3 here is CASSLRGGRKNTEAFF. The CDR3 coding sequence is TGTGCCAGCAGTTTAAGGGGGGGACGGAAGAACACTGAAGCTTTCTTT.